These 31 T cell receptor beta chains were all obtained from the same sample, sequenced in a study of tumor-infiltrating lymphocytes in primary liver carcinoma. The template, about 510 ng total RNA, yielded TCR beta cDNA made with a constant-region primer. Amplification in three nested multiplex PCR rounds with slightly modified ARM-PCR gave rise to TCR beta libraries. Forward primers for TRBV1-TRBV30 and a C-beta reverse primer served the first two PCR rounds, at roughly 10 cycles each. From the multiplex PCR reads, TCRdb called clonotypes with MiXCR, one entry per CDR3 protein. The top ten hold over 15% of the sample, which has 250,000 to 350,000 distinct CDR3 sequences, nearly 60% seen once. Germline DNA was extracted alongside blood RNA, which was obtained from unsorted whole blood. Sequencing input: peripheral blood. The origin of the receptors is a woman aged 30 to 39 with primary liver carcinoma and hepatitis B virus infection.

In the case of this clonotype: In this CDR3 the conserved last residue, phenylalanine or tryptophan, is missing, so a read error is likely. The chain has TRBV6-5 and TRBJ2-3, with D tentatively TRBD2 (6 bases). CDR1 is MNHEY and CDR2 is SVGAGI in the germline V gene. The CDR3 runs to 14 residues. Here the CDR3 reads CASSRTGGTDTQYS. The CDR3 region has the DNA TGTGCTAGCAGTCGAACAGGCGGGACGGATACGCAGTATTCT.

This clonotype was recorded once. The junction and the germline gene differ at one end; a read error may be behind it. The chain recombines TRBV11-2 with TRBJ2-7; no clear D. The CDR3 has 14 residues. From germline, CDR1 is SGHAT and CDR2 FQNNGV. In DNA form, the CDR3 reads TGTGCCAGCTGCTTGTCTCCAGAATCCTACGAGCAGTACTTC. Amino acid sequence: CASCLSPESYEQYF.

Turning to this clonotype: One junction end disagrees with the germline gene, perhaps due to a read error. The J gene is TRBJ2-3, the V gene TRBV11-2, with a tentative D call TRBD2 (5 bases). Per germline, CDR1 SGHAT and CDR2 FQNNGV. The CDR3 extends over 15 amino acids. The chain's CDR3 is CASCLVARSTDTQYF. The CDR3 coding sequence is TGTGCCAGCTGCTTAGTAGCGAGAAGCACTGATACGCAGTATTTT.

The table lists this clonotype with many counts. The CDR3 DNA reads as TGTGCCAGCATCGCGTCTGTCGGCTACGAGCAGTACTTC. This sequence encodes CASIASVGYEQYF. The chain employs TRBV6-2 or TRBV6-3 and TRBJ2-7; D call uncertain. Germline V gives CDR1 MNHEY, CDR2 SVGEGT. The CDR3 is 13 residues long. Trimming pared 7 bases from V and 3 bases from J, leaving 13 bases between.

The V gene is TRBV6-1, the J gene TRBJ2-3; 8 bases map to TRBD1. Germline CDR1 MNHNS, CDR2 SASEGT. The CDR3 totals 14 residues. The junction had 6 bases not matched to a gene; V was cut back by 8 bases and J by 2 bases. CDR3 amino acids: CASCGQGSTDTQYF. The CDR3 nucleotides read TGTGCCAGCTGTGGACAGGGTTCCACAGATACGCAGTATTTT.

The chain links TRBV7-8 to TRBJ1-2, with D hard to call. Trimming removed 4 bases at V and 0 bases at J, with 12 bases between. Looked up from germline, CDR1 is SGHVS and CDR2 is FQNEAQ. The CDR3 has 15 amino acids. For the CDR3, the DNA is TGTGCCAGCAGCTCAGTCGGGCTCGCTAACTATGGCTACACCTTC. Encoded protein: CASSSVGLANYGYTF.

This clonotype has just one count. A read error is possible here, since a much larger clone lies one base away. The CDR3 does not close with the conserved phenylalanine or tryptophan, likely indicating a read error. This chain connects TRBV6-5 to TRBJ1-1; 9 positions agree with TRBD1. V lost 5 bases to trimming and J lost 1 base; unmatched junction nucleotides: 5. The CDR3 consists of 15 residues. CDR1 MNHEY and CDR2 SVGAGI come from the germline V gene. This CDR3 is CASSQGQGRNTEAFL. The CDR3, as DNA: TGTGCCAGCAGTCAGGGACAGGGCCGGAACACTGAAGCTTTCCTT.

This clonotype was recorded at least ten times. The gene calls are TRBV12-3 or TRBV12-4 and TRBJ2-4; 8 bases are a match to TRBD2. V lost 6 bases and J lost 0; bases outside the gene matches: 1. CDR3 size: 14 residues. The CDR3 is CASSLAGAKNIQYF. The CDR3 nucleotides read TGTGCCAGCAGCCTAGCGGGAGCCAAAAACATTCAGTACTTC.

Concerning this clonotype itself: One junction end does not reproduce the germline sequence, and a read error may be involved. This chain uses TRBV11-2 with TRBJ2-1; the match to TRBD2 covers 11 bases. The germline gives CDR1 SGHAT, CDR2 FQNNGV. The CDR3 covers 21 residues. CDR3 sequence: CASSSDRPGLAGGSSYDEQFF. The CDR3 nucleotides read TGTGCCAGCAGCTCAGACCGCCCGGGGCTAGCGGGAGGAAGCTCCTACGATGAGCAGTTCTTC.

V usage is TRBV5-5 and J usage is TRBJ2-5, with D unclear. The germline V and J ends were trimmed by 3 bases and 5 bases, with 5 bases remaining between them. Germline loops: CDR1 SGHKS, CDR2 YYEKEE (reference sequence). This CDR3 contains 11 residues. CDR3 loop: CASSYLETQYF. The CDR3 DNA reads as TGTGCCAGCAGCTACCTGGAGACCCAGTACTTC.

There are many counts of this clonotype. The rearrangement uses TRBV6-5 and TRBJ2-7; TRBD2 is a possible D gene (6 bases). From germline, CDR1 is MNHEY and CDR2 SVGAGI. Trimming left V 9 bases short and J 3 bases short, with 15 bases between. The CDR3 consists of 13 residues. This CDR3 reads CASARDLYYEQYF. The CDR3 region has the DNA TGTGCCAGTGCTCGGGACTTATACTACGAGCAGTACTTC.

This clonotype turned up a few times. This chain connects TRBV7-9 to TRBJ2-1; 13 bases are shared with TRBD2. The length of the CDR3 is 19 residues. Germline assignment: CDR1 SEHNR and CDR2 FQNEAQ (reference sequence). Germline trimming cut 3 bases from V and 1 base from J; bases unmatched to any gene: 9. This chain's CDR3 is CASSFFGTSGTRSYNEQFF. Here the CDR3 DNA reads TGTGCCAGCAGCTTTTTCGGGACTAGCGGGACTAGGTCCTACAATGAGCAGTTCTTC.

The chain uses TRBV11-3 and TRBJ2-3; D may be TRBD1 (8 bases). The CDR3 has 15 residues. Germline values: CDR1 SGHNT, CDR2 YENEEA. V was pared by 4 bases and J by 9 bases, with 20 bases between. CDR3: CASSSDREGTNTQYF. The CDR3 bases are TGTGCCAGCAGCTCGGACAGGGAGGGCACAAACACGCAGTATTTT.

The rearrangement uses TRBV4-2 and TRBJ2-7, with 8 bases lining up with TRBD1. The CDR3 has 14 residues. Germline V gives CDR1 LGHNA, CDR2 YNFKEQ. Trimming cost V 1 base and J 5 bases; bases outside gene matches: 4. For the CDR3, the DNA is TGTGCCAGCAGCCAAGGTGACAGGGGCCACGAGCAGTACTTC. Encoded protein: CASSQGDRGHEQYF.

This chain connects TRBV21-1 to TRBJ1-2. TRBV21-1 is a known pseudogene. This CDR3 spans 15 amino acids. The CDR3 DNA is TGTGCCAGCAGCAAAGTTTTCGACGGAGACTATGGCTACACCTTC. It codes for CASSKVFDGDYGYTF.

This clonotype has only one observation. A much larger clonotype is one base distant, so this may be a read error. The V call is TRBV29-1, the J call TRBJ2-7, with D hard to call. Germline V gene sequence: CDR1 SQVTM, CDR2 ANQGSEA. The CDR3 is 12 amino acids. V was cut by 7 bases and J by 0 bases, with 10 bases left in between. CDR3 region: CSAGIYSYEQYF. The CDR3 coding sequence is TGCAGCGCTGGGATATACTCCTACGAGCAGTACTTC.

This chain uses TRBV7-9 with TRBJ2-3; D remains ambiguous. V gave up 2 bases and J gave up 2 bases, with 8 bases separating them. Germline V gene sequence: CDR1 SEHNR, CDR2 FQNEAQ (reference sequence). The CDR3 spans 14 residues. The CDR3 coding sequence is TGTGCCAGCAGCTTATCTGCGGACACAGATACGCAGTATTTT. Protein sequence: CASSLSADTDTQYF.

Concerning this clonotype itself: This may stem from a read error, because a much larger clone lies one nucleotide away. The chain joins TRBV29-1 to TRBJ2-4; maybe TRBD1 (5 bases). Germline lookup yields CDR1 SQVTM and CDR2 ANQGSEA. The CDR3 covers 14 residues. V was shortened by 6 bases and J by 1 base, with 13 bases between the two germline ends. The DNA for the CDR3 is TGCAGCGTCACATGGGGCCTGGCCAAAAACATTCAGTACTTC. It is translated as CSVTWGLAKNIQYF.

This chain connects TRBV6-5 to TRBJ2-1; 9 nucleotides line up with TRBD1. Germline V CDR1 and CDR2: MNHEY, SVGAGI. The CDR3 has 17 amino acids. The CDR3 DNA follows: TGTACCAACAGTTACTCGAGTATCGGACAGGGGAGGAATGAGCAGTTCTTC. This gives the protein CTNSYSSIGQGRNEQFF.

The chain uses TRBV5-1 and TRBJ2-3, with 8 bases matching TRBD2. The CDR3 is 16 amino acids. V lost 4 bases to trimming and J lost 4 bases; unmatched junction nucleotides: 11. Germline V lookup: CDR1 SGHRS, CDR2 YFSETQ. Here the CDR3 reads CASSTVQAGGADTQYF. The CDR3 nucleotides read TGCGCCAGCAGCACCGTCCAGGCGGGAGGCGCAGATACGCAGTATTTT. Full variable domain (rest looked up from reference TRBV5-1 and TRBJ2-3): KAGVTQTPRYLIKTRGQQVTLSCSPISGHRSVSWYQQTPGQGLQFLFEYFSETQRNKGNFPGRFSGRQFSNSRSEMNVSTLELGDSALYLCASSTVQAGGADTQYFGPGTRLTVL.

This sequence joins TRBV5-6 and TRBJ1-5, with D tentatively TRBD1 (6 bases). The CDR3 contains 15 residues. V lost 0 bases, J lost 4 bases, and 11 bases lay in between. The germline CDR1 and CDR2 sequences are SGHDT and YYEEEE. Here the CDR3 reads CASSLGAGANQPQHF. The CDR3 coding sequence is TGTGCCAGCAGCTTGGGGGCAGGGGCTAATCAGCCCCAGCATTTT.

Regarding this clonotype: The junction does not match germline at one end; this may be a read error. This chain's CDR3 is CTSSYYTEAFF. The CDR3 region has the DNA TGTACCAGCAGTTATTACACTGAAGCTTTCTTT. The rearrangement links TRBV2 to TRBJ1-1; no reliable D call. The germline gives CDR1 SNHLY, CDR2 FYNNEI. The CDR3 sequence is 11 residues long.

Notes on this clonotype: In this CDR3 the conserved last residue, phenylalanine or tryptophan, is missing, so a read error is likely. The chain recombines TRBV29-1 with TRBJ2-1, with unresolved D. In germline, CDR1 is SQVTM, CDR2 ANQGSEA. CDR3 length equals 11 residues. V lost 4 bases to trimming and J lost 9 bases, with 10 bases between them. DNA of the CDR3: TGCAGCGTTGCCTCAGGTATTGAGCAGTTCTCC. Translated: CSVASGIEQFS.

Comments on this clonotype: A much bigger clone sits one base away, suggesting this may be a read error. This rearrangement joins TRBV29-1 to TRBJ2-1, with D possibly being TRBD2 (5 bases). CDR1 is SQVTM and CDR2 is ANQGSEA in the germline V gene. CDR3 size: 14 residues. V was shortened by 6 bases and J by 3 bases, with 15 bases between the two germline ends. The CDR3 DNA reads TGCAGCGTGAAAGCGGCAGGAGTCTACAATGAGCAGTTCTTC. Encoded protein: CSVKAAGVYNEQFF.

This clonotype appeared a few times. The V call is TRBV6-6, the J call TRBJ2-7, with TRBD2 matching over 12 bases. V gave up 6 bases and J gave up 6 bases; unmatched junction bases: 15. The CDR3 covers 17 residues. Per the germline V gene, CDR1 is MNHNY and CDR2 is SVGAGI (reference sequence). CDR3 bases: TGTGCCAGCAGCCCCGGGACTAGCGGGCGGAGGGTACCCGAGCAGTACTTC. Translation: CASSPGTSGRRVPEQYF.

Worth noting for this clonotype: Its ends do not fully match the called genes, so a read error is possible. This rearrangement joins TRBV6-1 to TRBJ2-2; D is possibly TRBD2 (6 bases). Per germline, CDR1 MNHNS and CDR2 SASEGT. There are 16 residues in the CDR3. The CDR3 loop is CASSVRKRVNTGELLF. DNA for the CDR3: TGTGCCAGCAGTGTAAGGAAGCGGGTGAACACCGGGGAGCTGTTATTT.

The V gene is TRBV21-1, the J gene TRBJ2-1; TRBD1, the table's D call, was not compared with the DNA. TRBV21-1 is described as a pseudogene. CDR3 size: 21 residues. DNA for the CDR3: TGTGCCAGCAGCAAAGCAACGCCGTGGGACCCCCTTCGGAGCTCCTACAATGAACAGTTCTTC. This translates into CASSKATPWDPLRSSYNEQFF.

Note on this clonotype: Possible read error: a much larger clone is one base away. The J gene is TRBJ1-1, the V gene TRBV4-2; D not certain. Trimming cost V 4 bases and J 0 bases, with 15 bases left between them. The length of the CDR3 is 16 residues. The germline gives CDR1 LGHNA, CDR2 YNFKEQ. CDR3 region: CASSPGEGYMNTEAFF. For the CDR3, the DNA is TGTGCCAGCAGCCCTGGGGAGGGCTACATGAACACTGAAGCTTTCTTT.

This clonotype has a count of ten or more. The chain couples TRBV30 to TRBJ2-6; 8 bases map to TRBD1. The junction had 5 bases not matched to a gene; V was cut back by 8 bases and J by 2 bases. The CDR3 extends over 14 amino acids. CDR1 is GTSNPN, CDR2 SVGIG, per germline (reference sequence). The DNA of the CDR3 is TGTGCCGGACAGGGTAGGGCTGGGGCCAACGTCCTGACTTTC. Protein sequence: CAGQGRAGANVLTF. Based on the CDR3 plus reference TRBV30 and TRBJ2-6, the full variable domain is SQTIHQWPATLVQPVGSPLSLECTVEGTSNPNLYWYRQAAGRGLQLLFYSVGIGQISSEVPQNLSASRPQDRQFILSSKKLLLSDSGFYLCAGQGRAGANVLTFGAGSRLTVL.

This clonotype was observed a few times. The chain couples TRBV14 to TRBJ2-7; D gene uncertain. Per germline, CDR1 SGHDN and CDR2 FVKESK. With 5 bases removed from V and 7 bases from J, the gap between germline ends came to 15 bases. This CDR3 region has 13 residues. CDR3 protein: CASSKGRRAEQYF. CDR3 nucleotide sequence: TGTGCCAGCAGCAAGGGTCGAAGAGCTGAGCAGTACTTC.

As regards this clonotype: A read error may be the cause here, since a much bigger clone is one base away. CDR3 sequence (DNA): TGTGCCAGCAGAGGAACCAACACCGCGGAGCTGTTTTTT. Translation gives CASRGTNTAELFF. The V gene is TRBV12-3 or TRBV12-4, the J gene TRBJ2-2; unclear D gene. The CDR3 loop spans 13 amino acids.